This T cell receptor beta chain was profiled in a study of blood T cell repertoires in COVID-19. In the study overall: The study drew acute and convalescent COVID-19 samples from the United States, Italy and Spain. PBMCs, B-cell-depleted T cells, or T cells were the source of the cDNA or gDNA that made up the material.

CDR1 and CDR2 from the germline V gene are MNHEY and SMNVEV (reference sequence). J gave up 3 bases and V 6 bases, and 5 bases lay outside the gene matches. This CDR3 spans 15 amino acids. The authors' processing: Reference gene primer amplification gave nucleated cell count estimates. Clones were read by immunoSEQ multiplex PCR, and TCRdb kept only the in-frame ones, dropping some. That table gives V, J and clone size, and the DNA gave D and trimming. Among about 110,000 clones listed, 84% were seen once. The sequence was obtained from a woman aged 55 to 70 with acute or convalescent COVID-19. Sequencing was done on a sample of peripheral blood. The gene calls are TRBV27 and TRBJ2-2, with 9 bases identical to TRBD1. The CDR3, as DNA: TGTGCCAGCAGCCGGGACAGGGAGTACACCGGGGAGCTGTTTTTT. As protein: CASSRDREYTGELFF.